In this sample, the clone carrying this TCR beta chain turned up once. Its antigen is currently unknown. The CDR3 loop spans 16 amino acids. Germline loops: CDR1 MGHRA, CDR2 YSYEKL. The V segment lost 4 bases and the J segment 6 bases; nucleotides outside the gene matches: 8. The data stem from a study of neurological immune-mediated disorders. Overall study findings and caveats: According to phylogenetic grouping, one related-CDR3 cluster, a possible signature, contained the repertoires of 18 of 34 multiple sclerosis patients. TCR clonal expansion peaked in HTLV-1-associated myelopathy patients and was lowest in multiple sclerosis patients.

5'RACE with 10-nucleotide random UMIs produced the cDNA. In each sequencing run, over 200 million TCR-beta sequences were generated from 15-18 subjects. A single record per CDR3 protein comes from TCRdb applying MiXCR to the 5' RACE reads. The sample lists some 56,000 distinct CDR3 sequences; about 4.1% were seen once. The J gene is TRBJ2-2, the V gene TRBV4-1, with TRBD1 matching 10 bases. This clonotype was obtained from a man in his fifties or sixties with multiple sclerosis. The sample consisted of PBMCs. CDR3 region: CASSLKTGQGAGELFF. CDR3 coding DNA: TGCGCCAGCAGCCTTAAAACTGGACAGGGGGCCGGGGAGCTGTTTTTT.